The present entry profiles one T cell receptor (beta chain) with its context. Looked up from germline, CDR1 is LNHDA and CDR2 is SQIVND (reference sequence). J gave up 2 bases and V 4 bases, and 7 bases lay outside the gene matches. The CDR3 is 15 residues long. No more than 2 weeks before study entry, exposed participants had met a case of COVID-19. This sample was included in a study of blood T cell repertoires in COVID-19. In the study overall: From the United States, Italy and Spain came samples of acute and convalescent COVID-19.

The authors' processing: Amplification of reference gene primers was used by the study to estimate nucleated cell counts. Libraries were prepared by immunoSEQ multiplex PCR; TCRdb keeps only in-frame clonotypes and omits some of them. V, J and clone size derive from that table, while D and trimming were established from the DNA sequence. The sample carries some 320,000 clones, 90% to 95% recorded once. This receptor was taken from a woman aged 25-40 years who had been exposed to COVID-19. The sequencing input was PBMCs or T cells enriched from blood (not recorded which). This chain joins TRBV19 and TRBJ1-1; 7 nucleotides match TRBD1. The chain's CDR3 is CASSRTGTANTEAFF. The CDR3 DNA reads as TGTGCCAGTAGTAGGACCGGGACAGCAAACACTGAAGCTTTCTTT.